The T cell receptor (beta chain) under discussion was sequenced for a study of T cells after somatic rescue of genetic block. Sequencing used immunoSEQ multiplex PCR; TCRdb keeps in-frame clones, though not all of them. The sample consists of approximately 58,000 clones, more than 90% of them appearing once. The V segment lost 6 bases and the J segment 2 bases; nucleotides outside the gene matches: 4. The CDR3 spans 15 residues. Germline V CDR1 and CDR2: MNHEY, SVGAGI. A single count supports this clone. The receptor comes from a child less than two years old. The rearrangement joins TRBV6-5 to TRBJ1-5; 10 bases align to TRBD1. Material: peripheral blood mononuclear cells (PBMCs). As DNA, the CDR3 is TGTGCCAGCAGACCCGACAGGGGGCGCAATCAGCCCCAGCATTTT. It yields the protein CASRPDRGRNQPQHF.